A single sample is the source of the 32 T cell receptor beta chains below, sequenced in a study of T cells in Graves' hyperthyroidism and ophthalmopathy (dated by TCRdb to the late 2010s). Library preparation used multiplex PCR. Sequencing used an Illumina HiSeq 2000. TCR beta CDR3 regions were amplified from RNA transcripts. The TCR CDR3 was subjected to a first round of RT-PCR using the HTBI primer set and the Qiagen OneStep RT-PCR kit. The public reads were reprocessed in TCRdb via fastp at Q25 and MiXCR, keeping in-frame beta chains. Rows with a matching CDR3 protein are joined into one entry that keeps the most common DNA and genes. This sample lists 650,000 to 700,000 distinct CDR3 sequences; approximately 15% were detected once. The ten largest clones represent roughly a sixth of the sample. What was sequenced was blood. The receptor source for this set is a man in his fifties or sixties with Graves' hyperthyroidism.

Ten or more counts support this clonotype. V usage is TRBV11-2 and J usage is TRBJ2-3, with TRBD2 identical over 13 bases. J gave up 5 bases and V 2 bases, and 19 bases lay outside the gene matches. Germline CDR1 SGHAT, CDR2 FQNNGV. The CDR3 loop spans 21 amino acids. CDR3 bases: TGTGCCAGCAGCTTAAGATGGTTTGGGACTAGCGGGATCGCCGGTGGAGATACGCAGTATTTT. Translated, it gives CASSLRWFGTSGIAGGDTQYF.

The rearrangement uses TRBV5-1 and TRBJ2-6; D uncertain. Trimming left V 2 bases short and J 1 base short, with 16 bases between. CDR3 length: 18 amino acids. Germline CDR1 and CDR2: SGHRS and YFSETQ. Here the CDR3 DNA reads TGCGCCAGCAGCTTCCCCCCCGGGCCCCAATCTGGGGCCAACGTCCTGACTTTC. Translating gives CASSFPPGPQSGANVLTF.

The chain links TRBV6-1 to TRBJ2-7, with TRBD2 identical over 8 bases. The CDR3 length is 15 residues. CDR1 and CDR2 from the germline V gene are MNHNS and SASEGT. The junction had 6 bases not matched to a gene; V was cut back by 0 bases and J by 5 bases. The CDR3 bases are TGTGCCAGCAGTGAAGCAAGCGGGAGCGGTAACGAGCAGTACTTC. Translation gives CASSEASGSGNEQYF.

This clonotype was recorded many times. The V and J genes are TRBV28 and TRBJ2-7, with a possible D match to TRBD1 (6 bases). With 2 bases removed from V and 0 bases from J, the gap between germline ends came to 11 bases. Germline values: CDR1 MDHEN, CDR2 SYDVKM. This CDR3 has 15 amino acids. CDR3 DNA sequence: TGTGCCAGCAGTTTACTGGGGACAAGCTCCTACGAGCAGTACTTC. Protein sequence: CASSLLGTSSYEQYF.

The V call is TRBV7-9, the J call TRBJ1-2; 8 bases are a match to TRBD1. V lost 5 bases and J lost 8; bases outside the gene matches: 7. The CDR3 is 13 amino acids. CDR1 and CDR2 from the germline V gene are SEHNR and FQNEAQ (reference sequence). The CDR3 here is CASSTGTGGGYTF. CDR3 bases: TGTGCCAGCAGCACCGGAACAGGGGGAGGCTACACCTTC. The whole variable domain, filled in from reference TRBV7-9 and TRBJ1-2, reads DTGVSQNPRHKITKRGQNVTFRCDPISEHNRLYWYRQTLGQGPEFLTYFQNEAQLEKSRLLSDRFSAERPKGSFSTLEIQRTEQGDSAMYLCASSTGTGGGYTFGSGTRLTVV.

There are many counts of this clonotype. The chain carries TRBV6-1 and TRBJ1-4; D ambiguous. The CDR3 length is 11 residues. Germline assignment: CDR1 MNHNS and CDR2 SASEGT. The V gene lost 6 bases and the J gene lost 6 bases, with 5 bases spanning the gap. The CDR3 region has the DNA TGTGCCAGCAGGGCGGATGAAAAACTGTTTTTT. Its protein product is CASRADEKLFF.

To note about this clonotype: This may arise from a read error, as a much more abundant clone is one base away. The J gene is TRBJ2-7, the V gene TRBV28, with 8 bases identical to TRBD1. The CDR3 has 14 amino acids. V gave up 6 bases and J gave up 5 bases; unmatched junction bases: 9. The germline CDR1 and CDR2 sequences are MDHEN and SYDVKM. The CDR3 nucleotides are TGTGCCAGCAGAGGGGCAGGGGGCCTCGACGAGCAGTACTTC. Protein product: CASRGAGGLDEQYF.

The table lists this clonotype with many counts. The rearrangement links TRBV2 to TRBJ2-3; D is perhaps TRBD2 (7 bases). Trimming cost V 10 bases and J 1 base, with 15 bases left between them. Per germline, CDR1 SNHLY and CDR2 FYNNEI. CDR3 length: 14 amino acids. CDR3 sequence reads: CAMLGGPGTDTQYF. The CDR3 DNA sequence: TGTGCCATGTTGGGGGGGCCTGGCACAGATACGCAGTATTTT.

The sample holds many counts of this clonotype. DNA for the CDR3: TGTGCCAGCATCAGTCGGGGAACGATGAACACTGAAGCTTTCTTT. Amino acids: CASISRGTMNTEAFF. The genes are TRBV2 and TRBJ1-1; D is undetermined. Per germline, CDR1 SNHLY and CDR2 FYNNEI. There are 15 residues in the CDR3. V dropped 7 bases and J dropped 0 bases, with 15 bases sitting between them.

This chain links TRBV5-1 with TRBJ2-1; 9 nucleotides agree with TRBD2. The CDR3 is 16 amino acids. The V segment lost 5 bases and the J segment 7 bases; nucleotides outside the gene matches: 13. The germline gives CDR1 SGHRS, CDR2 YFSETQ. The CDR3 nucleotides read TGCGCCAGCAGAGAATCGGTAGCGGGAGATCGAAATGAGCAGTTCTTC. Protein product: CASRESVAGDRNEQFF.

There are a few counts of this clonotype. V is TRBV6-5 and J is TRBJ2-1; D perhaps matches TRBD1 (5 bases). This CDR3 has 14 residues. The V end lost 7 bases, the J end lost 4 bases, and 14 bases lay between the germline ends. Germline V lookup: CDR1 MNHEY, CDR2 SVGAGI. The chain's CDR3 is CASTTHRFYNEQFF. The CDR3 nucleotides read TGTGCCAGCACAACCCACAGGTTTTACAATGAGCAGTTCTTC.

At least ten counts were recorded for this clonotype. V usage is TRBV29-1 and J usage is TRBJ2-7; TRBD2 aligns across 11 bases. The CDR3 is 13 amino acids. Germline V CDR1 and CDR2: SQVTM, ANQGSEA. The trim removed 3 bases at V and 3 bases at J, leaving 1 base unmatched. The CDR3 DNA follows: TGCAGCGTTGAGACTAGCGGGAACTACGAGCAGTACTTC. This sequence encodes CSVETSGNYEQYF.

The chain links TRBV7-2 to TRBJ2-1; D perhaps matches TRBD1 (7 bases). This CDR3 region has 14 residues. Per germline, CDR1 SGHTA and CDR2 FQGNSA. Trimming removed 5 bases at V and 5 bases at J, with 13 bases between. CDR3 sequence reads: CASSPGGHNNEQFF. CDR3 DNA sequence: TGTGCCAGCAGCCCAGGGGGGCACAACAATGAGCAGTTCTTC. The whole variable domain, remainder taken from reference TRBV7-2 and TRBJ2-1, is GAGVSQSPSNKVTEKGKDVELRCDPISGHTALYWYRQSLGQGLEFLIYFQGNSAPDKSGLPSDRFSAERTGGSVSTLTIQRTQQEDSAVYLCASSPGGHNNEQFFGPGTRLTVL.

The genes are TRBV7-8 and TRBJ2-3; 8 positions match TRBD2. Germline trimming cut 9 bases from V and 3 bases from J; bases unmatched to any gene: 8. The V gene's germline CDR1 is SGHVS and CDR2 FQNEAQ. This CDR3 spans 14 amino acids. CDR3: CASMRREATDTQYF. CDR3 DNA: TGTGCCAGTATGAGGCGGGAGGCTACAGATACGCAGTATTTT. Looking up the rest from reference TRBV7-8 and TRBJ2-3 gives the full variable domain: GAGVSQSPRYKVAKRGQDVALRCDPISGHVSLFWYQQALGQGPEFLTYFQNEAQLDKSGLPSDRFFAERPEGSVSTLKIQRTQQEDSAVYLCASMRREATDTQYFGPGTRLTVL.

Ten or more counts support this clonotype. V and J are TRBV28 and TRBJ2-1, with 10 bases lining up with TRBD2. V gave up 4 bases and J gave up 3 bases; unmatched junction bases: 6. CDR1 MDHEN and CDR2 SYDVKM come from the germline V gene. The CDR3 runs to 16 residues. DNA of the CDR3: TGTGCCAGCAGTTACCCTTCTAGCGGGAGCTACAATGAGCAGTTCTTC. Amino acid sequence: CASSYPSSGSYNEQFF.

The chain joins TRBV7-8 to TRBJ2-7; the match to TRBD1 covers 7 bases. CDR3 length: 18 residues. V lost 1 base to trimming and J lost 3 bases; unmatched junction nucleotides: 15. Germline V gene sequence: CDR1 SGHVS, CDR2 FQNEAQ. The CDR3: CASSLVPQGERIYYEQYF. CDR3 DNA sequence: TGTGCCAGCAGCTTAGTGCCCCAGGGGGAAAGGATCTACTACGAGCAGTACTTC.

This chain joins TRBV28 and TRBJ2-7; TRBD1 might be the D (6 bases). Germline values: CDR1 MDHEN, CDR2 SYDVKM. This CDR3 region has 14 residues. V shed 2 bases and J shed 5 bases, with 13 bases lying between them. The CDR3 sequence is CASSLPRQEDEQYF. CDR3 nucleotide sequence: TGTGCCAGCAGTTTACCGCGACAGGAGGACGAGCAGTACTTC.

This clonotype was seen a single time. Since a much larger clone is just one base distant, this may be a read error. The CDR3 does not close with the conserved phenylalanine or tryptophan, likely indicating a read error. CDR3 protein: CASSSAGLYNEQFY. The CDR3 DNA reads TGCGCCAGCAGCTCAGCGGGGCTTTACAATGAGCAGTTCTAC. V and J are TRBV5-1 and TRBJ2-1; 7 nucleotides line up with TRBD2. The CDR3 runs 14 residues. Germline values: CDR1 SGHRS, CDR2 YFSETQ. V lost 3 bases, J lost 4 bases, and 4 bases stayed unmatched.

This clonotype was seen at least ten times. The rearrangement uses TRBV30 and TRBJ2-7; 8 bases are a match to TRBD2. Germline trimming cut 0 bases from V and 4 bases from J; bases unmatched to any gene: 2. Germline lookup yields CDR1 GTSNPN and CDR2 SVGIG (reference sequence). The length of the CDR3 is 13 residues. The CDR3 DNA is TGTGCCTGGAGTGTAACGGGAGGGTACGAGCAGTACTTC. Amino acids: CAWSVTGGYEQYF.

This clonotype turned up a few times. The CDR3 loop is CAISESRAGVSPQHF. Here the CDR3 DNA reads TGTGCCATCAGTGAGTCGAGGGCGGGCGTTTCTCCCCAGCATTTT. The rearrangement links TRBV10-3 to TRBJ1-5; D unclear. Trimming stripped 0 bases from V and 10 bases from J, with 16 bases between. The CDR3 has 15 amino acids. Germline values: CDR1 ENHRY, CDR2 SYGVKD.

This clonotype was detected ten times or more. CDR3 loop: CAISGTGVDSYEQYF. In nucleotides, the CDR3 is TGTGCCATCAGTGGCACAGGGGTCGACTCCTACGAGCAGTACTTC. This chain joins TRBV10-3 and TRBJ2-7, with 7 positions matching TRBD1. The V and J ends lost 4 bases and 0 bases, in that order; junction bases with no gene match: 6. The CDR3 length is 15 residues. Germline V gene data show CDR1 as ENHRY and CDR2 as SYGVKD.

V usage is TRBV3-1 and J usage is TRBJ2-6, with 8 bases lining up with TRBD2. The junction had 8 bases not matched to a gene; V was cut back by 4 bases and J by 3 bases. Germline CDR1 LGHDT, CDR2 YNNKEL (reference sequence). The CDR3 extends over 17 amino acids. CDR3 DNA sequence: TGTGCCAGCAGCCTAGGGGCGGGAGGATTTGGGGCCAACGTCCTGACTTTC. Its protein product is CASSLGAGGFGANVLTF.

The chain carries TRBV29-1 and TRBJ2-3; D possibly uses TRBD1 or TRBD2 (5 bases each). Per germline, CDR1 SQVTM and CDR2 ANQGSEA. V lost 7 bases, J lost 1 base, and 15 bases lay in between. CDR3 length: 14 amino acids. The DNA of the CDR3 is TGCAGCGCCAGGGAGAGGGTAGGCACAGATACGCAGTATTTT. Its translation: CSARERVGTDTQYF.

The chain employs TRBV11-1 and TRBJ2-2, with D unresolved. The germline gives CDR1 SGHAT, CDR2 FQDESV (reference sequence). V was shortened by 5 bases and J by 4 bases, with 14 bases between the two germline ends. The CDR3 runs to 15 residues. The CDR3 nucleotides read TGTGCCAGCAGCATCAGAAGGTCACGCACCGGGGAGCTGTTTTTT. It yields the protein CASSIRRSRTGELFF.

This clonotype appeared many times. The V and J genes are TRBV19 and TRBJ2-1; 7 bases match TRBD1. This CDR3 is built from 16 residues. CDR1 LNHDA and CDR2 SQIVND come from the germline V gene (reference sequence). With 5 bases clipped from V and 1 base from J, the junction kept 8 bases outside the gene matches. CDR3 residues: CASSSRQGRSYNEQFF. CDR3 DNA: TGTGCCAGTAGTTCTAGACAGGGCCGTTCCTACAATGAGCAGTTCTTC.

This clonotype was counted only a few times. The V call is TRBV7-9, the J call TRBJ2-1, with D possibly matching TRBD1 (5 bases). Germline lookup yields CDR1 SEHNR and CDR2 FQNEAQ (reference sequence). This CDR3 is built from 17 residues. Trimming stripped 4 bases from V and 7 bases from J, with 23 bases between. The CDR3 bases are TGTGCCAGCAGCTCCCACAAGGACACCCCCGGTGGGAATGAGCAGTTCTTC. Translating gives CASSSHKDTPGGNEQFF.

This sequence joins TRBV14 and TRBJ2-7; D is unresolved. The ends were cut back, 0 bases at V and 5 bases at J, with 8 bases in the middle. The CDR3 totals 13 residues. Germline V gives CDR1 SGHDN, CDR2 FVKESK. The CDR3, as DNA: TGTGCCAGCAGCCAAGAACCCGTCCACGAGCAGTACTTC. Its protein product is CASSQEPVHEQYF.

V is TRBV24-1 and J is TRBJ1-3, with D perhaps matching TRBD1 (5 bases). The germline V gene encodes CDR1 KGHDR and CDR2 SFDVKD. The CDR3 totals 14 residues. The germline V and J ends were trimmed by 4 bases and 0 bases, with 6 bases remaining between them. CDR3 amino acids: CATSEGHSGNTIYF. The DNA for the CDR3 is TGTGCCACCAGTGAAGGACACTCTGGAAACACCATATATTTT.

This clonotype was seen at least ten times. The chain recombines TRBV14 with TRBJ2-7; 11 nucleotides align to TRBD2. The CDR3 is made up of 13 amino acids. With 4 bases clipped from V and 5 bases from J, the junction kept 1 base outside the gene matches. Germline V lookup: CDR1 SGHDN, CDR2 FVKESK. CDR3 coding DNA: TGTGCCAGCAGCCCTAGCGGGAGGAACGAGCAGTACTTC. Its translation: CASSPSGRNEQYF.

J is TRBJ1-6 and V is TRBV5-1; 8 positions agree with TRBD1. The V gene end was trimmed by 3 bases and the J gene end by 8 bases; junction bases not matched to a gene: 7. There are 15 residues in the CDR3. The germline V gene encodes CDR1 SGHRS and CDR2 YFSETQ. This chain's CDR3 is CASSSRTDRDSPLHF. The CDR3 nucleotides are TGCGCCAGCAGCTCCCGAACGGACAGGGATTCACCCCTCCACTTT.

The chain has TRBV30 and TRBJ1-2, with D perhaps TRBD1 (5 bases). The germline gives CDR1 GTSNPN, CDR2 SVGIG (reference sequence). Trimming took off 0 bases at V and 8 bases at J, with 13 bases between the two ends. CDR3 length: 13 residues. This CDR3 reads CAWSVGDSGGYTF. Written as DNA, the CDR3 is TGTGCCTGGAGTGTCGGAGACAGTGGGGGCTACACCTTC.

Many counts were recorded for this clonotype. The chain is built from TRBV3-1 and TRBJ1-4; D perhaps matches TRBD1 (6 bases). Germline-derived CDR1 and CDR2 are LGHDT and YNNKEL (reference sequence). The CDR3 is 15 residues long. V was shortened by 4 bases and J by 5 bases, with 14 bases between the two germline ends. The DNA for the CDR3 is TGTGCCAGCAGCCTTCGGGACAAGCAAAATGAAAAACTGTTTTTT. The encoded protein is CASSLRDKQNEKLFF.